Sequencing of this T cell receptor beta chain was carried out in a study of blood T cells in healthy people across ages. Primers used in a second PCR of about 6 to 11 cycles were a sample-barcoded 5' primer and a J-beta primer mix. Each single sample gave us at least 2.5 million CDR3-containing paired-end reads. From the 5' RACE reads, TCRdb called clonotypes with MiXCR, one entry per CDR3 protein. The sample consists of around 650,000 distinct CDR3 sequences, over 40% of them appearing once. Trimming stripped 2 bases from V and 0 bases from J, with 16 bases between. The CDR3 sequence is 17 residues long. Germline CDR1 and CDR2: LGHDT and YNNKEL (reference sequence).

This TCR was recovered from an older man in good health. The sequenced material came from blood. The V and J genes are TRBV3-1 and TRBJ1-1; D is perhaps TRBD1 (5 bases). The CDR3 DNA reads TGTGCCAGCAGCCAATCCTCATCGGCCAGGGTGAACACTGAAGCTTTCTTT. Protein: CASSQSSSARVNTEAFF. The variable domain in full, with the rest retrieved from reference TRBV3-1 and TRBJ1-1, is DTAVSQTPKYLVTQMGNDKSIKCEQNLGHDTMYWYKQDSKKFLKIMFSYNNKELIINETVPNRFSPKSPDKAHLNLHINSLELGDSAVYFCASSQSSSARVNTEAFFGQGTRLTVV.